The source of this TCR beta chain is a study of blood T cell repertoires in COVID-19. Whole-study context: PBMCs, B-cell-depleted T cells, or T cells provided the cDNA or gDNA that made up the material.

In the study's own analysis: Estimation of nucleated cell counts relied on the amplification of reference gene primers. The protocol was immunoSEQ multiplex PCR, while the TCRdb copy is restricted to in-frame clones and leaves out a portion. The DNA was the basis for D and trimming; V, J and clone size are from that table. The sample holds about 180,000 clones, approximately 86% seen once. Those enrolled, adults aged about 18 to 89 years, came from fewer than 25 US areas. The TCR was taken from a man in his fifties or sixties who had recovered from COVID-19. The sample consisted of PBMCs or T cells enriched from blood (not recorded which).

CDR3 protein: CASSLIYSADTQYF. For the CDR3, the DNA is TGTGCCAGTAGTCTTATATATAGTGCAGATACGCAGTATTTT. The chain is built from TRBV19 and TRBJ2-3; no firm D call. From germline, CDR1 is LNHDA and CDR2 SQIVND (reference sequence). With 5 bases removed from V and 4 bases from J, the gap between germline ends came to 13 bases. This CDR3 contains 14 residues.